This TCR beta chain was captured by sequencing in a study of blood T cell repertoires in COVID-19. Study at large: Researchers got acute and convalescent COVID-19 samples from the United States, Italy and Spain.

In the original processing: It was from reference gene primer amplification that nucleated cell counts were estimated. Repertoires were generated with immunoSEQ multiplex PCR, while TCRdb's copy carries only in-frame clones and drops some. That table is the source of V, J and clone size, and D and trimming were worked out from the DNA. The data hold around 200,000 clones, with more than 75% observed a single time. The CDR3 has 13 amino acids. CDR1 is SGHTA and CDR2 is FQGTGA in the germline V gene. After removal of 5 bases from V and 8 bases from J, the junction contained 6 bases not matched to a gene.

The sequencing input was peripheral blood. The rearrangement links TRBV7-3 to TRBJ1-2; TRBD1 aligns across 9 bases. The sequence was collected from a man aged 40-55 years with active or convalescent COVID-19. In DNA, the CDR3 is TGTGCCAGCAGCCCCGGGACAGGGAGAGGCTACACCTTC. The encoded protein is CASSPGTGRGYTF. Full variable domain (rest looked up from reference TRBV7-3 and TRBJ1-2): GAGVSQTPSNKVTEKGKYVELRCDPISGHTALYWYRQSLGQGPEFLIYFQGTGAADDSGLPNDRFFAVRPEGSVSTLKIQRTERGDSAVYLCASSPGTGRGYTFGSGTRLTVV.